These T cell receptor beta chains were read from a single sample in a study of blood T cell repertoires in COVID-19. Data came from immunoSEQ multiplex PCR; TCRdb stores just in-frame clones and leaves some out. The data contain about 170,000 clones, about 80% of them singletons. The sample consisted of peripheral blood. Receptors were obtained from a man between 65 and 79 years old with active or convalescent COVID-19. Both conserved end residues are part of each CDR3. The order of the fields is J gene, D gene, V gene, clone size, CDR3 DNA, CDR3 protein. D genes are given only for firm matches. Not every row has a clone size; where given, it reads once, few, many or a size class.

J: TRBJ2-6
D: -
V: TRBV7-9
size: -
DNA: TGTGCCAGCAGCCGCCGGAGCTCACGGGGGGCCAACGTCCTGACTTTC
CDR3: CASSRRSSRGANVLTF

J: TRBJ2-2
D: -
V: TRBV6-5
size: once
DNA: TGTGCCAGCCGGGGTTCCACCGGGGAGCTGTTTTTT
CDR3: CASRGSTGELFF

J: TRBJ2-7
D: TRBD2
V: TRBV5-4
size: -
DNA: TGTGCCAGCAGCTCCGAGCGGGAGCCCCGGAGGGAGCAGTACTTC
CDR3: CASSSEREPRREQYF

J: TRBJ2-7
D: -
V: TRBV18
size: -
DNA: TGTGCCAGCTCACCGGCGGGATACGAGCAGTACTTC
CDR3: CASSPAGYEQYF

J: TRBJ2-3
D: TRBD2
V: TRBV28
size: -
DNA: TGTGCCAGCAGACCTAGCGGGAGGAGCACAGATACGCAGTATTTT
CDR3: CASRPSGRSTDTQYF

J: TRBJ2-3
D: -
V: TRBV14
size: -
DNA: TGTGCCAGCAGCCAAGCCGGCATCAGGGCCCCTACGCAGTATTTT
CDR3: CASSQAGIRAPTQYF

J: TRBJ1-1
D: TRBD1
V: TRBV24-1
size: -
DNA: TGTGCCACCAGTGGACTCGGACAGGGGAACACTGAAGCTTTCTTT
CDR3: CATSGLGQGNTEAFF

J: TRBJ1-6
D: TRBD1
V: TRBV4-3
size: -
DNA: TGCGCCAGCAGCCAAGATGGAGGACAGGACAATTCACCCCTCCACTTT
CDR3: CASSQDGGQDNSPLHF

J: TRBJ2-2
D: TRBD1
V: TRBV28
size: -
DNA: TGTGCCAGCAGTATACCGGGACAGGGGGAGGCCGGGGAGCTGTTTTTT
CDR3: CASSIPGQGEAGELFF

J: TRBJ2-1
D: -
V: TRBV2
size: -
DNA: TGTGCCAGCAGTGATTCGTTACAGCTTAATGAGCAGTTCTTC
CDR3: CASSDSLQLNEQFF

J: TRBJ2-5
D: -
V: TRBV10-2
size: -
DNA: TGCGCCACCACAGATAGAGGGGGTCAGACCCAGTACTTC
CDR3: CATTDRGGQTQYF

J: TRBJ1-6
D: -
V: TRBV19
size: -
DNA: TGTGCCAGTAGTATGGCGGCGGGGCAGGGAATTTCACCCCTCCACTTT
CDR3: CASSMAAGQGISPLHF

J: TRBJ2-5
D: TRBD2
V: TRBV5-1
size: -
DNA: TGCGCCAGCAGCTTGGTGGGAGGGGAAGAGACCCAGTACTTC
CDR3: CASSLVGGEETQYF

J: TRBJ1-2
D: TRBD1
V: TRBV4-1
size: -
DNA: TGCGCCAGCTCGAACAGGGGGATCTATGGCTACACCTTC
CDR3: CASSNRGIYGYTF

J: TRBJ2-7
D: -
V: TRBV28
size: -
DNA: TGTGCCAGCAGCCCAAACCTGGGGCTTAGTAGGCAGTACTTC
CDR3: CASSPNLGLSRQYF

J: TRBJ1-2
D: -
V: TRBV5-1
size: -
DNA: TGCGCCAGCAGCTTGATAGGGGCGACTAACTATGGCTACACCTTC
CDR3: CASSLIGATNYGYTF

J: TRBJ1-6
D: TRBD1
V: TRBV6-6
size: -
DNA: TGTGCCAGCAGTTCTCTGACAGGGACTAATTCACCCCTCCACTTT
CDR3: CASSSLTGTNSPLHF

J: TRBJ2-1
D: TRBD2
V: TRBV7-2
size: -
DNA: TGTGCCAGCAGCTTAGCCCCTCTTGCGGGAGATGAGCAGTTCTTC
CDR3: CASSLAPLAGDEQFF

J: TRBJ2-7
D: -
V: TRBV30
size: -
DNA: TGTGCCTGGAGGTACACGATCTACGAGCAGTACTTC
CDR3: CAWRYTIYEQYF

J: TRBJ2-5
D: TRBD1
V: TRBV7-6
size: -
DNA: TGTGCCAGCAGCTACCGACAAGGGGGCCCGAGACAGGGGAAAGAGACCCAGTACTTC
CDR3: CASSYRQGGPRQGKETQYF

J: TRBJ2-7
D: -
V: TRBV10-3
size: -
DNA: TGTGCCATCAGCCCCTATGGGGGCGCCTACGAGCAGTACTTC
CDR3: CAISPYGGAYEQYF

J: TRBJ2-3
D: TRBD1
V: TRBV6-4
size: once
DNA: TGTGCCAGCAGTGCGGGACAGGGCACAGATACGCAGTATTTT
CDR3: CASSAGQGTDTQYF

J: TRBJ2-1
D: TRBD2
V: TRBV3-1/TRBV3-2
size: -
DNA: TGTGCCAGCAGCCAGGGGGGACTAGCGGGAGGGTACAATGAGCAGTTCTTC
CDR3: CASSQGGLAGGYNEQFF

J: TRBJ1-2
D: -
V: TRBV7-9
size: -
DNA: TGTGCCAGCAGCAAAGGCGGGACCAACGCTTACTATGGCTACACCTTC
CDR3: CASSKGGTNAYYGYTF

J: TRBJ1-2
D: -
V: TRBV7-2
size: -
DNA: TGTGCCAGCAGCTTAGGCCCCCTTAGCTCTATTGGTGGCTACACCTTC
CDR3: CASSLGPLSSIGGYTF

J: TRBJ2-7
D: TRBD2
V: TRBV7-8
size: -
DNA: TGTGCCAGCAGCTTAAGATTGGGGGAGGGCTCCTACGAGCAGTACTTC
CDR3: CASSLRLGEGSYEQYF

J: TRBJ2-5
D: TRBD2
V: TRBV5-1
size: -
DNA: TGCGCCAGCAGCTTGGCCCCCATAGCGGGAGGGCGGGAGACCCAGTACTTC
CDR3: CASSLAPIAGGRETQYF

J: TRBJ1-4
D: -
V: TRBV6-6
size: -
DNA: TGTGCCGGATCCGGACAGTCAACTAATGAAAAACTGTTTTTT
CDR3: CAGSGQSTNEKLFF

J: TRBJ2-2
D: TRBD2
V: TRBV28
size: -
DNA: TGTGCCAGCAACCCGACTAGCGGGAACACCGGGGAGCTGTTTTTT
CDR3: CASNPTSGNTGELFF

J: TRBJ1-2
D: TRBD1
V: TRBV9
size: -
DNA: TGTGCCAGCAGCGTAGAACACAGGGGGATTCATGGCTACACCTTC
CDR3: CASSVEHRGIHGYTF

J: TRBJ2-1
D: -
V: TRBV7-2
size: -
DNA: TGTGCCAGCAGCTCTTCCAGGGTGACGGCCAATGAGCAGTTCTTC
CDR3: CASSSSRVTANEQFF

J: TRBJ1-1
D: TRBD1
V: TRBV5-4
size: few
DNA: TGTGCCAGCAGCCGGGACAGAAACACTGAAGCTTTCTTT
CDR3: CASSRDRNTEAFF

J: TRBJ1-1
D: TRBD1
V: TRBV15
size: once
DNA: TGTGCCACCAGCAGACTAGAAGAGGGCGGACAGGGCCTGGGAACTGAAGCTTTCTTT
CDR3: CATSRLEEGGQGLGTEAFF

J: TRBJ2-1
D: -
V: TRBV28
size: -
DNA: TGTGCCAGCAGTTTCGTACCCGGGACTGGCCCCTACAATGAGCAGTTCTTC
CDR3: CASSFVPGTGPYNEQFF

J: TRBJ2-7
D: -
V: TRBV28
size: once
DNA: TGTGCCAGCACCCCGGGACAACACTCCTACGAGCAGTACTTC
CDR3: CASTPGQHSYEQYF

J: TRBJ1-2
D: -
V: TRBV27
size: -
DNA: TGTGCCAGCAGTTTAAGGGGAGGGCCCTATGGCTACACCTTC
CDR3: CASSLRGGPYGYTF

J: TRBJ1-2
D: -
V: TRBV18
size: -
DNA: TGTGCCAGCTCACCGGGGGGGGACTATGGCTACACCTTC
CDR3: CASSPGGDYGYTF

J: TRBJ1-4
D: TRBD1
V: TRBV3-1/TRBV3-2
size: once
DNA: TGTGCCAGCAGCCAAGCCTCCAAGATTCAGGGGGGTAATGAAAAACTGTTTTTT
CDR3: CASSQASKIQGGNEKLFF

J: TRBJ2-7
D: -
V: TRBV4-3
size: -
DNA: TGCGCCAGCAGCCAAGTATTGAGGGGACTCTCCTACGAGCAGTACTTC
CDR3: CASSQVLRGLSYEQYF

J: TRBJ1-6
D: -
V: TRBV2
size: -
DNA: TGTGCCAGCAGGGACCGGGCCTTGGGCGGGTCACCCCTCCACTTT
CDR3: CASRDRALGGSPLHF

J: TRBJ1-4
D: -
V: TRBV18
size: -
DNA: TGTGCCAGCTCACCATCGACAGAGGCTAATGAAAAACTGTTTTTT
CDR3: CASSPSTEANEKLFF

J: TRBJ1-2
D: TRBD1
V: TRBV5-6
size: -
DNA: TGTGCCAGCAGCTTACCCCCTGACAGGGTGCACTATGGCTACACCTTC
CDR3: CASSLPPDRVHYGYTF

J: TRBJ2-1
D: TRBD1
V: TRBV11-3
size: -
DNA: TGTGCCAGCAGCTCAGGGGGCATCCCCTACAATGAGCAGTTCTTC
CDR3: CASSSGGIPYNEQFF

J: TRBJ2-7
D: -
V: TRBV9
size: -
DNA: TGTGCCAGCAGCGTCCAGGCAGGCTCCTACGAGCAGTACTTC
CDR3: CASSVQAGSYEQYF

J: TRBJ2-1
D: -
V: TRBV19
size: -
DNA: TGTGCCAGTAGTATGGGAGCTGGCTTCTACAATGAGCAGTTCTTC
CDR3: CASSMGAGFYNEQFF

J: TRBJ2-5
D: TRBD2
V: TRBV4-3
size: -
DNA: TGCGCCAGCAGCCAAGAAAGCGGGGGTCTCCAAGAGACCCAGTACTTC
CDR3: CASSQESGGLQETQYF

J: TRBJ1-1
D: -
V: TRBV5-1
size: -
DNA: TGCGCCAGCAGCTTAGACCCCAGGGAATTGAACACTGAAGCTTTCTTT
CDR3: CASSLDPRELNTEAFF

J: TRBJ2-3
D: -
V: TRBV6-5
size: -
DNA: TGTGCCAGCAGGATTAGCGGAGCTAGCACAGATACGCAGTATTTT
CDR3: CASRISGASTDTQYF

J: TRBJ2-3
D: TRBD1
V: TRBV7-9
size: -
DNA: TGTGCCAGCAGCTTAGAAGTCTTCCGGGACAGCAACACAGATACGCAGTATTTT
CDR3: CASSLEVFRDSNTDTQYF

J: TRBJ2-2
D: TRBD1
V: TRBV6-1
size: once
DNA: TGTGCCAGCAGTGAGCCGGGACAGGGACACACCGGGGAGCTGTTTTTT
CDR3: CASSEPGQGHTGELFF

J: TRBJ1-4
D: -
V: TRBV2
size: -
DNA: TGTGCCAGCACCGGTGGGGGGGAAGGCGGTGAAAAACTGTTTTTT
CDR3: CASTGGGEGGEKLFF